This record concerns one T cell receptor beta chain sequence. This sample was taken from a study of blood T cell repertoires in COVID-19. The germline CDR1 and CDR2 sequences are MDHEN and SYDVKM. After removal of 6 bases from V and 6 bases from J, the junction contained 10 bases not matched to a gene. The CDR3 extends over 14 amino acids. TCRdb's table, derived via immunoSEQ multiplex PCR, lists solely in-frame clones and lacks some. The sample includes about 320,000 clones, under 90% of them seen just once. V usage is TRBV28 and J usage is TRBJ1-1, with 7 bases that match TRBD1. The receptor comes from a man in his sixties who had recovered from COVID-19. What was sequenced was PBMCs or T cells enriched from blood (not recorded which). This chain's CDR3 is CASRDRRSSAEAFF. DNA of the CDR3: TGTGCCAGCAGGGACAGGAGGAGTTCCGCTGAAGCTTTCTTT.